The source of this T cell receptor (beta chain) is a study of blood T cell repertoires in COVID-19. Cohort assignment relied on participant-reported clinical history. Germline V lookup: CDR1 SGHNT, CDR2 YYREEE (reference sequence). There are 14 residues in the CDR3. The V and J ends lost 3 bases and 7 bases respectively, with 11 bases between them. Authors' analysis steps: It was from reference gene primer amplification that nucleated cell counts were estimated. The method was immunoSEQ multiplex PCR; TCRdb's version includes in-frame clones alone and lacks a portion of them. V and J calls and clone size are given by that table; D and trimming were obtained from the DNA. This repertoire shows about 190,000 clones, approximately 82% found once; its top ten account for 4.5% to 6.5%. With regard to this clone: The same CDR3 is also encoded by other DNA sequences in this sample.

This sequence joins TRBV5-4 and TRBJ1-6; D might be TRBD1 (6 bases). This TCR came from a woman between 55 and 75 years old with acute COVID-19. The source material was PBMCs or T cells enriched from blood (not recorded which). For the CDR3, the DNA is TGTGCCAGCAGCTCTTGGACAGAAAATTCACCCCTCCACTTT. This gives the protein CASSSWTENSPLHF.